The present T cell receptor (beta chain) was sequenced within a study of T-cell memory formation after mild COVID-19. General study findings and limits: Whether day 37 second-wave clones are SARS-CoV-2-specific was not confirmed. Pre-infection memory showed some responding clones, and this suggested that cross-reactive memory joined.

TCRdb itself ran the 5' RACE reads through MiXCR, one entry per CDR3 protein. This table holds around 320,000 distinct CDR3 sequences, roughly a fifth found once. Note on this clonotype: The antigen is not known.

CDR1 is ENHRY and CDR2 is SYGVKD in the germline V gene. V gave up 3 bases and J gave up 5 bases, with 14 bases separating them. There are 14 residues in the CDR3. The sample was PBMCs or a T cell subset sorted from them (not recorded which). The origin of this receptor is a young man who had mild COVID-19 (a few samples of this study predate the infection). Cell type and time point are not known. The chain links TRBV10-3 to TRBJ2-7; D may be TRBD1 (6 bases). The CDR3 protein is CAISDVGAPHEQYF. CDR3 coding DNA: TGTGCCATCAGTGATGTGGGGGCGCCCCACGAGCAGTACTTC.